This section outlines one TCR beta chain sequence together with its context. Its antigen remains unidentified. Before TCRbeta sequencing, fluorescence-activated cell sorting was used to enrich five KLR/GPR56-defined CD4+ populations. To test whether memory differentiation follows a linear pathway, the researchers sequenced TCRbeta repertoires from five CD4+ T-cell subsets, each defined by expression of KLRB1, KLRG1, GPR56 and KLRF1. TCR-sequenced cells came from peripheral blood of healthy control individuals, reported as five donors in the TCRbeta analysis figure. Heparinized peripheral blood was collected, and every sample was processed within one hour of retrieval. Blood was diluted 1:2 in PBS, and peripheral blood mononuclear cells were then isolated from the diluted blood at room temperature by Biocoll density gradient centrifugation. Before flow sorting, freshly isolated PBMCs underwent magnetic sorting with anti-CD4 MicroBeads to enrich CD4+ T cells. A BD FACSAria II was used to sort CD4+ T cells enriched from PBMCs of healthy donors according to marker expression. For surface staining, the researchers used Miltenyi Biotec antibodies: anti-KLRB1 clone 191B8, anti-KLRF1 clone 4A4.D10 and anti-KLRG1 clone REA261.

Sequencing took place on an Illumina HiSeq 2500. For construction of sequencing libraries, the recombined TCRbeta locus was amplified according to a previously published PCR protocol. The authors processed their data as follows. Reads whose average quality score was below 30 were removed, and the reads that remained were processed with IMSEQ. Vbeta gene, Jbeta gene and CDR3 amino acid sequence were used to define clonotypes. The Morisita-Horn index, computed on the top 100 expanded clones, was used to quantify repertoire overlap between populations. Renyi diversity profiles, calculated on the top 100 expanded clones, were used to assess clonal diversity. Reprocessed by TCRdb, the reads give a single entry per CDR3 protein sequence, without DNA. These V and J calls are TCRdb output, not the study's own analysis. The sample's table covers almost 3,000 distinct CDR3 sequences. The ten largest clones take up roughly 3.4% of the sample.

The data were obtained in a study of GPR56 and killer-like receptors on CD4 memory cells (dated by TCRdb to between 2018 and 2020). Background on the whole study: According to the study's proposal, human CD4+ memory T-cell differentiation and cytokine production potential are marked by the progressive acquisition of KLRB1, KLRG1, GPR56 and then KLRF1. Healthy blood donors in the study were described as age-matched to the liver disease patients, whose median age was about 68 years.

The CDR1 and CDR2 encoded by the germline V gene (reference sequence) are GTSNPN and SVGIG. Measured from the cysteine to the phenylalanine, the CDR3 is 12 residues long. No DNA appears here. Beyond this particular receptor, the publication reports: The authors took the finding that clones dominating late populations 4 and 5 were also present in early populations 1 and 2 as evidence for linear differentiation. Low clonal frequency was observed in the marker-negative population, and a progressive increase in clonal frequency, with a corresponding decrease in TCRbeta diversity, was observed along the proposed pathway. Rather than full repertoires, only the 100 most expanded clones per population were included in the diversity and similarity analyses. TCR repertoires overlapped especially between the late populations 4 and 5, and partly population 3.

This receptor was taken from a human donor in good health. The sample comprised memory CD4+ T cells from blood. The receptor chain draws on TRBV30 and TRBJ1-6; TCRdb's D call of TRBD1 is untestable without DNA. The CDR3 region: CASGQNNSPLHF.